This T cell receptor beta chain was found in a study of post-analysis software for immune sequencing data. Study outcomes and limitations: TRBV5-6, TRBV5-1 and TRBV20-1 belonged to a set of roughly 5 TRBV segments that were more frequent in patients than controls. Significantly lower normalized Chao1 diversity was seen in multiple sclerosis patients than in controls. Under F measure analysis, samples from one preparation batch co-clustered strongly.

In regard to this clonotype: Its target is not known.

From germline, CDR1 is SGHRS and CDR2 YFSETQ. This CDR3 region has 13 residues. The V end was cut by 1 base, the J end by 4 bases, with 8 bases between. Tagging with unique molecular identifiers was a feature of the TCR beta cDNA libraries. TCRdb ran MiXCR on the PCR reads and lists one entry per CDR3 protein. The table lists roughly 700,000 distinct CDR3 sequences, 25% to 30% of them singletons. The clonotype comes from a girl aged 10 to 17 with multiple sclerosis. The chain uses TRBV5-1 and TRBJ2-5, with D tentatively TRBD2 (5 bases). Sequencing was carried out using blood. CDR3 protein: CASSLTLAETQYF. The CDR3 region has the DNA TGCGCCAGCAGCTTGACCCTAGCAGAGACCCAGTACTTC.